This passage covers 30 T cell receptor beta chains from one sample sequenced in a study of identical twins. TCRdb itself ran the 5' RACE reads through MiXCR, one entry per CDR3 protein. The sample consists of some 900,000 distinct CDR3 sequences, about 12% of them appearing once. The same specimen was also included in a second study, on yellow fever vaccine responses in identical twins.

Sequenced sample: PBMCs. The receptors were sampled from a woman between 18 and 29 years old in good health.

In this sample, this clonotype turned up a few times. The chain combines TRBV15 with TRBJ2-5; D may correspond to TRBD1 or TRBD2 (6 bases each). V lost 5 bases, J lost 2 bases, and 21 bases lay in between. Looked up from germline, CDR1 is LNHNV and CDR2 is YYDKDF (reference sequence). CDR3 size: 17 residues. The CDR3: CATSPGAGRVDQETQYF. The DNA for the CDR3 is TGTGCCACCAGCCCAGGGGCCGGGAGAGTAGATCAAGAGACCCAGTACTTC.

This clonotype was seen many times. This rearrangement joins TRBV28 to TRBJ2-7, with 10 positions matching TRBD1. Germline CDR1 reads MDHEN; CDR2 reads SYDVKM. The CDR3 contains 14 residues. Trimming took 8 bases from V and 2 from J; bases not matched to a gene: 6. The CDR3 sequence: CASETGGTTYEQYF. The CDR3 nucleotides read TGTGCCAGCGAGACAGGGGGCACGACCTACGAGCAGTACTTC. Full variable domain (outside the CDR3, taken from reference TRBV28 and TRBJ2-7): DVKVTQSSRYLVKRTGEKVFLECVQDMDHENMFWYRQDPGLGLRLIYFSYDVKMKEKGDIPEGYSVSREKKERFSLILESASTNQTSMYLCASETGGTTYEQYFGPGTRLTVT.

The genes are TRBV7-6 and TRBJ1-6, with 7 nucleotides matching TRBD1. Germline V gives CDR1 SGHVS, CDR2 FNYEAQ. V dropped 2 bases and J dropped 9; count of bases not matched to a gene: 10. The CDR3 loop spans 16 amino acids. CDR3 sequence (DNA): TGTGCCAGCAGCTTATCACTACAGGGGTTCATTTCACCCCTCCACTTT. This translates into CASSLSLQGFISPLHF.

The rearrangement joins TRBV20-1 to TRBJ1-5; perhaps TRBD1 as D (6 bases). V shed 6 bases and J shed 3 bases, with 18 bases lying between them. This CDR3 region has 15 residues. Germline V gives CDR1 DFQATT, CDR2 SNEGSKA (reference sequence). The CDR3 DNA sequence: TGCAGTGCCAAGACCCGAGGACAGACCAATCAGCCCCAGCATTTT. This sequence encodes CSAKTRGQTNQPQHF.

This clonotype was found many times. The rearrangement joins TRBV18 to TRBJ2-1, with 10 bases that match TRBD1. CDR1 is KGHSH and CDR2 is LQKENI in the germline V gene. V gave up 1 base and J gave up 5 bases; unmatched junction bases: 5. CDR3 length equals 16 residues. The CDR3 reads CASSPRTGGTDNEQFF. The CDR3 DNA reads as TGTGCCAGCTCACCACGGACAGGGGGTACGGACAATGAGCAGTTCTTC.

The chain is built from TRBV15 and TRBJ1-5; no definite D call. Trimming stripped 3 bases from V and 0 bases from J, with 6 bases between. This CDR3 has 14 residues. CDR1 and CDR2 from the germline V gene are LNHNV and YYDKDF (reference sequence). The CDR3 nucleotides are TGTGCCACCAGCAGTCAGGCTAGCAATCAGCCCCAGCATTTT. As protein: CATSSQASNQPQHF. Filled out from reference TRBV15 and TRBJ1-5, the complete variable domain reads DAMVIQNPRYQVTQFGKPVTLSCSQTLNHNVMYWYQQKSSQAPKLLFHYYDKDFNNEADTPDNFQSRRPNTSFCFLDIRSPGLGDTAMYLCATSSQASNQPQHFGDGTRLSIL.

This clonotype has a handful of counts. The V gene is TRBV24-1, the J gene TRBJ2-1, with 9 bases identical to TRBD1. The CDR3 is made up of 17 amino acids. The V and J ends lost 4 bases and 0 bases, in that order; junction bases with no gene match: 6. Germline CDR1 is KGHDR and CDR2 is SFDVKD. In nucleotides, the CDR3 is TGTGCCACCAGTGACCTCGGACAGGGGAGCTCCTACAATGAGCAGTTCTTC. This encodes CATSDLGQGSSYNEQFF.

The chain uses TRBV6-1 and TRBJ2-7; D is possibly TRBD2 (7 bases). V lost 2 bases and J 1 base, leaving 9 bases between the germline ends. This CDR3 has 14 residues. Germline V CDR1 and CDR2: MNHNS, SASEGT. CDR3 protein: CASSERGASYEQYV. In nucleotides, the CDR3 is TGTGCCAGCAGTGAACGGGGGGCATCCTACGAGCAGTACGTC.

This clonotype turned up a few times. This rearrangement joins TRBV12-3 or TRBV12-4 to TRBJ2-1; 9 nucleotides line up with TRBD1. With 5 bases clipped from V and 8 bases from J, the junction kept 10 bases outside the gene matches. The CDR3 has 15 amino acids. CDR3 DNA sequence: TGTGCCAGCAGTCCCGGGGACAGGGTGGGGCATGAGCAGTTCTTC. Translation gives CASSPGDRVGHEQFF.

J is TRBJ2-7 and V is TRBV25-1; tentatively, D is TRBD2 (6 bases). CDR1 and CDR2 from the germline V gene are MGHDK and SYGVNS. V gave up 3 bases and J gave up 2 bases, with 17 bases separating them. CDR3 length equals 16 residues. The CDR3 region is CASSDPLRGVPYEQYV. DNA for the CDR3: TGTGCCAGCAGTGACCCCCTTCGCGGGGTCCCCTACGAGCAGTACGTC.

The V and J genes are TRBV12-3 or TRBV12-4 and TRBJ2-5, with D perhaps TRBD1 or TRBD2 (5 bases each). This CDR3 contains 14 residues. Trimming cost V 3 bases and J 1 base, with 9 bases left between them. The CDR3 region is CASSFWGPQETQYF. DNA for the CDR3: TGTGCCAGCAGTTTTTGGGGACCCCAAGAGACCCAGTACTTC.

V gene TRBV12-3 or TRBV12-4 combines with J gene TRBJ1-6; D is unclear. The V end lost 5 bases, the J end lost 6 bases, and 17 bases lay between the germline ends. The CDR3 covers 16 residues. CDR3 loop: CASSLTAPEGNSPLHF. The DNA of the CDR3 is TGTGCCAGCAGTCTTACCGCTCCGGAGGGTAATTCACCCCTCCACTTT.

Comment on this clonotype: A read error may account for a junction end that differs from germline. The V gene is TRBV12-3 or TRBV12-4, the J gene TRBJ2-3; TRBD2 matches 7 bases. The CDR3 extends over 18 amino acids. CDR3 sequence: CACSLYGRGLAATDTQYF. The CDR3 DNA reads as TGTGCCTGCAGTTTATACGGGAGAGGCCTAGCGGCCACAGATACGCAGTATTTT.

This clonotype was observed a few times. The genes are TRBV12-3 or TRBV12-4 and TRBJ2-2; 7 bases match TRBD2. The trim removed 0 bases at V and 6 bases at J, leaving 7 bases unmatched. CDR3 size: 16 residues. The CDR3 nucleotides read TGTGCCAGCAGTTTAGCGTTGGGAGGGCTATCCGGGGAGCTGTTTTTT. This gives the protein CASSLALGGLSGELFF.

This chain connects TRBV29-1 to TRBJ2-7; TRBD1 matches 11 bases. Germline trimming cut 5 bases from V and 3 bases from J; bases unmatched to any gene: 9. This CDR3 region has 15 residues. Looked up from germline, CDR1 is SQVTM and CDR2 is ANQGSEA. CDR3 region: CSVRRTGGESYEQYF. As DNA, the CDR3 is TGCAGCGTTCGGCGGACAGGGGGCGAGAGCTACGAGCAGTACTTC.

This clonotype appeared a few times. This chain connects TRBV6-1 to TRBJ1-1; D may be TRBD1 (5 bases). This CDR3 is 14 amino acids long. V gave up 7 bases and J gave up 5 bases, with 17 bases separating them. CDR1 is MNHNS, CDR2 SASEGT, per germline. CDR3 DNA sequence: TGTGCCAGCAAGAGGGGTGCCGCCGGGACTGAAGCTTTCTTT. Its translation: CASKRGAAGTEAFF.

This clonotype has a count of ten or more. V and J are TRBV5-1 and TRBJ2-1, with D unresolved. Germline CDR1 and CDR2: SGHRS and YFSETQ. The length of the CDR3 is 13 residues. V dropped 5 bases and J dropped 12 bases, with 18 bases sitting between them. CDR3 protein: CASSMAWDSGQFF. The CDR3 coding sequence is TGCGCCAGCAGTATGGCCTGGGATTCGGGGCAGTTCTTC.

The chain links TRBV2 to TRBJ1-1, with no clear D. V lost 4 bases and J 2 bases, leaving 11 bases between the germline ends. There are 14 residues in the CDR3. Germline loops: CDR1 SNHLY, CDR2 FYNNEI. The CDR3 reads CASSGGYLNTEAFF. In DNA, the CDR3 is TGTGCCAGCAGTGGAGGGTATCTAAACACTGAAGCTTTCTTT.

There are a few counts of this clonotype. V usage is TRBV15 and J usage is TRBJ1-4, with D perhaps TRBD1 (5 bases). V lost 3 bases and J lost 7, with 15 bases in between. This CDR3 contains 15 residues. Per germline, CDR1 LNHNV and CDR2 YYDKDF (reference sequence). The CDR3 DNA reads as TGTGCCACCAGCAGGGGGAGCGGGGCGGCTGAAAAACTGTTTTTT. Translation gives CATSRGSGAAEKLFF.

The J gene is TRBJ2-1, the V gene TRBV14; tentative D call: TRBD2 (6 bases). V lost 0 bases to trimming and J lost 7 bases, with 13 bases between them. The CDR3 has 15 residues. The germline CDR1 and CDR2 sequences are SGHDN and FVKESK. CDR3 bases: TGTGCCAGCAGCCAAGATTGGGCAGGGAGGAATGAGCAGTTCTTC. Residues: CASSQDWAGRNEQFF.

The chain uses TRBV7-3 and TRBJ1-2; D perhaps matches TRBD1 (5 bases). Germline-derived CDR1 and CDR2 are SGHTA and FQGTGA. CDR3 size: 11 residues. V was pared by 5 bases and J by 8 bases, with 9 bases between. This chain's CDR3 is CASSAGQGYTF. CDR3 DNA: TGTGCCAGCAGCGCGGGGCAAGGCTACACCTTC.

This clonotype has a count of ten or more. The V call is TRBV12-3 or TRBV12-4, the J call TRBJ1-3, with D uncertain. The length of the CDR3 is 15 residues. V lost 2 bases and J lost 0, with 8 bases in between. The CDR3 DNA reads as TGTGCCAGCAGTTTACGGCTGCTCTCTGGAAACACCATATATTTT. Residues: CASSLRLLSGNTIYF.

The CDR3: CASSTDRGVNYGYTF. DNA of the CDR3: TGCGCCAGCAGCACTGACAGGGGGGTTAACTATGGCTACACCTTC. This chain links TRBV5-1 with TRBJ1-2, with TRBD1 matching 9 bases. V shed 4 bases, J shed 1 base, and the junction held 5 bases outside the gene matches. Germline CDR1 is SGHRS and CDR2 is YFSETQ. This CDR3 is built from 15 residues.

This clonotype came up a few times. This chain joins TRBV10-3 and TRBJ1-4; D gene unclear. Trimming took 0 bases from V and 4 from J, leaving 6 bases between them. The germline V gene encodes CDR1 ENHRY and CDR2 SYGVKD. This CDR3 is built from 14 residues. The DNA of the CDR3 is TGTGCCATCAGTGAGTCCGCTCGTAATGAAAAACTGTTTTTT. Its protein is CAISESARNEKLFF.

The chain joins TRBV20-1 to TRBJ2-3, with unresolved D. The CDR3 consists of 15 residues. Trimming took off 3 bases at V and 3 bases at J, with 16 bases between the two ends. Germline assignment: CDR1 DFQATT and CDR2 SNEGSKA (reference sequence). The CDR3 DNA follows: TGCAGTGCTAGCGCCTTTGGTGGGCCGACAGATACGCAGTATTTT. This sequence encodes CSASAFGGPTDTQYF.

V is TRBV5-1 and J is TRBJ2-5, with 7 bases identical to TRBD2. Germline lookup yields CDR1 SGHRS and CDR2 YFSETQ. V trimming: 4 bases; J trimming: 0 bases; junction bases outside the gene matches: 9. The CDR3 sequence is 16 residues long. The CDR3 sequence is CASSPRLGGYQETQYF. CDR3 nucleotides: TGCGCCAGCAGCCCCCGACTCGGGGGGTACCAAGAGACCCAGTACTTC.

This clonotype was counted at least ten times. The J gene is TRBJ2-3, the V gene TRBV7-6; 15 nucleotides agree with TRBD2. The CDR3 is 18 amino acids. Trimming cost V 5 bases and J 4 bases; bases outside gene matches: 10. Per the germline V gene, CDR1 is SGHVS and CDR2 is FNYEAQ. The chain's CDR3 is CASSQRTSGGAGADTQYF. Here the CDR3 DNA reads TGTGCCAGCAGCCAACGGACTAGCGGGGGGGCCGGCGCAGATACGCAGTATTTT.

CDR3 sequence reads: CASSHSETGKNIQYF. CDR3 coding DNA: TGTGCCAGCAGCCACTCTGAAACAGGCAAAAACATTCAGTACTTC. V gene TRBV7-9 combines with J gene TRBJ2-4; weak D call: TRBD1 (5 bases). The CDR3 runs to 15 residues. Germline V CDR1 and CDR2: SEHNR, FQNEAQ (reference sequence). Trimming removed 5 bases from V and 3 bases from J, with 14 bases in between.

This clonotype was picked up many times. V is TRBV15 and J is TRBJ2-3, with TRBD1 as a possible D gene (5 bases). Trimming left V 5 bases short and J 4 bases short, with 10 bases between. This CDR3 has 13 amino acids. The germline gives CDR1 LNHNV, CDR2 YYDKDF (reference sequence). In DNA, the CDR3 is TGTGCCACCAGCGGGGCCCTCGCAGATACGCAGTATTTT. It translates to CATSGALADTQYF.

This clonotype was counted many times. The genes are TRBV5-1 and TRBJ1-2; perhaps TRBD1 as D (5 bases). This CDR3 is 15 amino acids long. Germline V gene data show CDR1 as SGHRS and CDR2 as YFSETQ. The V end lost 0 bases, the J end lost 3 bases, and 12 bases lay between the germline ends. For the CDR3, the DNA is TGCGCCAGCAGCTTGGGGCAGGGCCCTTACTATGGCTACACCTTC. Translating it yields CASSLGQGPYYGYTF.